The rows below give T cell receptor beta chains drawn from one sample of a study of shared clonotypes between healthy human individuals. TCRdb keeps only in-frame clones here, not all; method: immunoSEQ multiplex PCR. The top ten hold 0.85% to 1.2% of the sample, which has some 2 million clones, about 95% seen once. Material for sequencing was naive CD8+ T cells sorted from blood. These receptors came from a man between 18 and 35 years old in good health. CDR3s include the opening cysteine and the closing phenylalanine or tryptophan. D genes are given only for firm matches. Rows give clone size only sometimes, using once, few, many, or a class for an expanded clone.

V gene	D gene	clone size	J gene	CDR3 protein	CDR3 DNA
TRBV4-1	.	.	TRBJ1-2	CASSQTVGGVGYGYTF	TGCGCCAGCAGCCAGACGGTAGGGGGGGTCGGCTATGGCTACACCTTC
TRBV7-9	.	once	TRBJ2-4	CASSLAGAIKDIQYF	TGTGCCAGCAGCTTAGCCGGGGCTATTAAGGACATTCAGTACTTC
TRBV11-2	.	.	TRBJ1-2	CASSFLEYYGYTF	TGTGCCAGCAGCTTTCTGGAGTACTATGGCTACACCTTC
TRBV6-6	.	.	TRBJ2-7	CASSYGGGHYEQYF	TGTGCCAGCAGTTACGGAGGGGGACACTACGAGCAGTACTTC
TRBV5-6	.	.	TRBJ2-3	CASSLGRTDTQYF	TGTGCCAGCAGCTTGGGTCGGACAGATACGCAGTATTTT
TRBV27	TRBD1	.	TRBJ1-6	CASTPLGGNSPLHF	TGTGCCAGCACCCCCTTAGGGGGCAATTCACCCCTCCACTTT
TRBV29-1	.	.	TRBJ2-7	CSVEEADSTYEQYF	TGCAGCGTTGAAGAGGCGGATAGCACCTACGAGCAGTACTTC
TRBV27	.	.	TRBJ1-6	CASSTWAGTPLHF	TGTGCCAGCAGTACGTGGGCGGGTACACCCCTCCACTTT
TRBV11-2	TRBD2	.	TRBJ2-3	CASSLSLASTDTQYF	TGTGCCAGCAGCTTATCACTAGCGAGCACAGATACGCAGTATTTT
TRBV7-9	.	.	TRBJ2-7	CASSGPSYEQYF	TGTGCCAGCAGCGGCCCTTCCTACGAGCAGTACTTC
TRBV19	.	.	TRBJ2-7	CASSYGLSYEQYF	TGTGCCAGTAGTTACGGGCTCTCCTACGAGCAGTACTTC
TRBV27	TRBD1	.	TRBJ2-5	CASSFAGGKETQYF	TGTGCCAGCAGTTTTGCAGGGGGTAAGGAGACCCAGTACTTC
TRBV2	TRBD2	.	TRBJ2-1	CASSETSGTGWVQFF	TGTGCCAGCAGTGAGACTAGCGGGACTGGATGGGTGCAGTTCTTC
TRBV4-2	TRBD1	.	TRBJ1-1	CASSPGTGRVTEAFF	TGTGCCAGCAGCCCCGGGACAGGGCGAGTCACTGAAGCTTTCTTT
TRBV7-9	TRBD1	.	TRBJ2-1	CASSSLGQGEDEQFF	TGTGCCAGCAGCTCCCTGGGACAGGGGGAGGATGAGCAGTTCTTC
TRBV9	TRBD2	.	TRBJ2-1	CASSPGTSGREFF	TGTGCCAGCAGCCCCGGAACTAGCGGGAGAGAGTTCTTC
TRBV6-5	.	.	TRBJ1-1	CASNDAGETAFF	TGTGCCAGCAACGACGCGGGGGAGACAGCTTTCTTT
TRBV4-2	.	.	TRBJ2-7	CASSQDNYEQYF	TGTGCCAGCAGCCAAGATAACTACGAGCAGTACTTC
TRBV4-3	TRBD2	.	TRBJ2-5	CASSQDFLAEETQYF	TGCGCCAGCAGCCAAGACTTCCTAGCGGAAGAGACCCAGTACTTC
TRBV7-3	.	.	TRBJ2-1	CASSLGTSNEQFF	TGTGCCAGCAGCTTAGGGACGAGTAATGAGCAGTTCTTC
TRBV7-9	TRBD1	.	TRBJ2-7	CASSTGGTGTEQYF	TGTGCCAGCAGCACGGGTGGGACAGGGACCGAGCAGTACTTC
TRBV6-5	.	.	TRBJ1-2	CASRPLQANYGYTF	TGTGCCAGCAGACCTCTACAGGCTAACTATGGCTACACCTTC
TRBV9	TRBD2	.	TRBJ2-7	CASSVGGTSGLQYF	TGTGCCAGCAGCGTAGGGGGGACTAGCGGCCTACAGTACTTC
TRBV15	.	.	TRBJ1-2	CATSSPTLYGYTF	TGTGCCACCAGCAGTCCTACTCTATATGGCTACACCTTC
TRBV6-5	TRBD2	.	TRBJ2-2	CASSWLAENTGELFF	TGTGCCAGCAGTTGGCTAGCGGAAAACACCGGGGAGCTGTTTTTT
TRBV9	.	once	TRBJ1-1	CASSMGGAQLNTEAFF	TGTGCCAGCAGCATGGGGGGCGCGCAGCTGAACACTGAAGCTTTCTTT
TRBV7-8	TRBD1	.	TRBJ1-5	CASSQGGVQPQHF	TGTGCCAGCAGTCAGGGGGGGGTTCAGCCCCAGCATTTT
TRBV7-8	TRBD2	.	TRBJ2-2	CASRAGGPGTGELFF	TGTGCCAGCAGAGCGGGAGGGCCGGGCACCGGGGAGCTGTTTTTT
TRBV4-1	.	.	TRBJ2-1	CASSHSGFGGYNEQFF	TGCGCCAGCAGCCATTCAGGGTTTGGGGGCTACAATGAGCAGTTCTTC
TRBV6-6	.	.	TRBJ1-1	CASTIGAEAFF	TGTGCCAGCACCATCGGGGCTGAAGCTTTCTTT
TRBV5-4	TRBD1	.	TRBJ2-7	CASSPGTGGTYEQYF	TGTGCCAGCAGCCCCGGGACAGGGGGGACCTACGAGCAGTACTTC
TRBV7-9	.	.	TRBJ1-1	CASSSAEISAEAFF	TGTGCCAGCAGCTCTGCCGAAATCTCGGCTGAAGCTTTCTTT
TRBV27	.	.	TRBJ2-1	CASSALGDNEQFF	TGTGCCAGCAGTGCATTGGGGGACAATGAGCAGTTCTTC
TRBV7-2	.	.	TRBJ2-7	CASSYQFLGGATYEQYF	TGTGCCAGCAGCTACCAATTTTTGGGGGGGGCAACCTACGAGCAGTACTTC
TRBV7-9	.	.	TRBJ1-4	CASSFSSNEKLFF	TGTGCCAGCAGCTTCTCCAGCAATGAAAAACTGTTTTTT
TRBV4-1	.	.	TRBJ2-7	CASSQDLDSGLYEQYF	TGCGCCAGCAGCCAAGATTTGGACTCAGGGCTGTACGAGCAGTACTTC
TRBV28	.	.	TRBJ1-1	CASSFPGHVEWSTEAFF	TGTGCCAGCAGTTTCCCTGGACATGTCGAATGGAGCACTGAAGCTTTCTTT